The clone carrying this T cell receptor beta chain was picked up a small number of times. The sample comes from a study of Ad26.COV2.S vaccination and SARS-CoV-2 variants. Study details: By the intramuscular route, Ad26.COV2.S was given once, or twice 56 days apart.

The CDR3 covers 15 residues. Germline V gene lookup returns CDR1 SEHNR and CDR2 FQNEAQ (reference sequence). V was cut by 3 bases and J by 1 base, with 11 bases left in between. The treatment is: about 20 received Ad26.COV2.S at low or high dose, single or two shots; 5 received placebo; per-sample allocation not given. Collection of the samples took place on day 63 after the first injection of vaccine or placebo. Here immunoSEQ multiplex PCR was the method, and the copy in TCRdb shows in-frame clones only, minus some. The sample contains around 250,000 clones, 87% of which appear only once. The chain recombines TRBV7-9 with TRBJ2-3, with a weak D call TRBD1 (6 bases). This clonotype was obtained from a person aged 18 to 59 who received the Ad26.COV2.S COVID-19 vaccine or a placebo. The sample here was peripheral blood, taken in a trial of Ad26.COV2.S vaccine versus placebo. Written as DNA, the CDR3 is TGTGCCAGCAGCTTTGTCTCAGGGGGCACAGATACGCAGTATTTT. Translation gives CASSFVSGGTDTQYF.